This T cell receptor delta chain was sequenced during a study of γδ T cells in repeated Plasmodium falciparum infection. Looked up from germline, CDR1 is TVYSNPD and CDR2 is GDNSRS (reference sequence). V lost 2 bases and J lost 2, with 36 bases in between. This CDR3 is 21 amino acids long. Flow sorting of PBMC yielded separate Vgamma9/Vdelta2+ and Vdelta2-negative gammadelta T cell populations for bulk repertoire analysis. A few counts support this clone. The protein TCRdb gives is from a much larger clone and does not agree with this DNA's translation at residue 14, likely a read error; the protein shown here comes from the DNA. Each sorted gammadelta sample had TRG and TRD chains sequenced. TCRdb reanalysed the multiplex PCR reads via CATT. The sample lists 80,000 to 95,000 delta-chain clones, roughly 1.4% occurring once.

The chain couples TRDV3 to TRDJ1, with TRDD3 as a possible D gene (8 bases). The TCR originated in a pool of human donors (malaria-infected and uninfected, not separated). The sequencing input was gamma-delta T cells from blood. CDR3 DNA: TGTGCCTTTTCCCCAGTTCCTACATCTCGACTACTGGGGGTCCTAACCGATAAACTCATCTTT. Residues: CAFSPVPTSRLLGVLTDKLIF.